The next 15 T cell receptor beta chains were all read from a single sample in a study of blood T cell repertoires in COVID-19. Profiled with immunoSEQ multiplex PCR; TCRdb holds only in-frame clones, not every one. Found here are roughly 200,000 clones, roughly 90% of them singletons; the top ten hold 4.5% to 5.5%. Sequencing was carried out using PBMCs or T cells enriched from blood (not recorded which). These receptors came from a woman younger than 45 who had been exposed to COVID-19.

The rearrangement joins TRBV12-5 to TRBJ1-4; D is possibly TRBD1 (6 bases). CDR3 length: 15 residues. Germline values: CDR1 LGHNT, CDR2 FRNRAP. Trimming shortened V by 0 bases and J by 7 bases, and 12 bases separated the two germline ends. Written as DNA, the CDR3 is TGTGCTAGTGGTTTGGTAGGGGGGGCGCCTGAAAAACTGTTTTTT. Translating gives CASGLVGGAPEKLFF.

The CDR3 loop reads CASRRTGYGYTF. CDR3 nucleotide sequence: TGTGCCAGCAGACGGACAGGCTATGGCTACACCTTC. This chain connects TRBV9 to TRBJ1-2, with 7 bases fitting TRBD1. V dropped 5 bases and J dropped 4; count of bases not matched to a gene: 2. Looked up from germline, CDR1 is SGDLS and CDR2 is YYNGEE. This CDR3 has 12 residues.

Notes on this clone: Given a much more abundant clone one base away, this may be a read error. The sample holds other DNA sequences that translate to the same CDR3. The chain has TRBV12-3 or TRBV12-4 and TRBJ1-1; 8 bases are a match to TRBD1. CDR3 length: 11 amino acids. V lost 5 bases, J lost 8 bases, and 1 base stayed unmatched. The CDR3 reads CASSRTGEAFF. The CDR3 region has the DNA TGTGCCAGCAGTCGGACAGGGGAAGCTTTCTTT.

The rearrangement links TRBV7-2 to TRBJ2-5, with a weak D call TRBD1 (7 bases). V lost 5 bases and J 5 bases, leaving 18 bases between the germline ends. The CDR3 is 15 amino acids. Germline V gene data show CDR1 as SGHTA and CDR2 as FQGNSA. As DNA, the CDR3 is TGTGCCAGCAGCCCAGCGGTCCAGGGGGGCGAGACCCAGTACTTC. Translating gives CASSPAVQGGETQYF.

The chain recombines TRBV30 with TRBJ2-7, with TRBD1 matching 8 bases. V lost 3 bases to trimming and J lost 8 bases; unmatched junction nucleotides: 9. Germline CDR1 and CDR2: GTSNPN and SVGIG (reference sequence). The CDR3 extends over 13 amino acids. The CDR3 loop reads CAWSATGEFKQYF. As DNA, the CDR3 is TGTGCCTGGAGCGCGACAGGGGAATTCAAGCAGTACTTC.

This clone came up a few times. Since no conserved phenylalanine or tryptophan closes the CDR3, a read error is the likely cause. Because the CDR3's place on the DNA is in doubt, the DNA is left out and the CDR3 is given as listed by TCRdb. The V call is TRBV2, the J call TRBJ1-3; the table gives TRBD1 as D, unverified against the DNA. Germline V CDR1 and CDR2: SNHLY, FYNNEI. The CDR3 is 13 residues long, counting both termini. The CDR3 reads CASSPTLDGTAQM.

The chain combines TRBV9 with TRBJ2-3; 8 nucleotides line up with TRBD2. Germline CDR1 reads SGDLS; CDR2 reads YYNGEE. The V segment lost 2 bases and the J segment 0 bases; nucleotides outside the gene matches: 8. The length of the CDR3 is 17 residues. The CDR3 DNA is TGTGCCAGCAGCGTTTGGTCCGGCGGGGGGAGCACAGATACGCAGTATTTT. Translated: CASSVWSGGGSTDTQYF.

V and J are TRBV5-1 and TRBJ2-3; D might be TRBD1 (7 bases). The V and J ends lost 5 bases and 0 bases respectively, with 22 bases between them. From germline, CDR1 is SGHRS and CDR2 YFSETQ. The CDR3 is made up of 18 amino acids. The CDR3 reads CASSLSGAGGGSTDTQYF. In DNA, the CDR3 is TGCGCCAGCAGTTTATCCGGTGCAGGGGGAGGAAGCACAGATACGCAGTATTTT.

The rearrangement joins TRBV6-5 to TRBJ1-4; tentative D call: TRBD1 (5 bases). The CDR3 is made up of 14 amino acids. Between the trimmed V and J ends, which lost 6 bases and 6 bases, there was a span of 14 bases. Germline values: CDR1 MNHEY, CDR2 SVGAGI. The CDR3 loop reads CASRVSAGDEKLFF. CDR3 DNA: TGTGCCAGCAGGGTTTCGGCGGGGGATGAAAAACTGTTTTTT.

This clone has only one observation. This rearrangement joins TRBV10-3 to TRBJ1-4, with TRBD1 matching over 8 bases. V lost 3 bases and J lost 0; bases outside the gene matches: 6. The CDR3 runs 17 residues. The germline V gene has CDR1 ENHRY and CDR2 SYGVKD. CDR3 region: CAISDPGQGATNEKLFF. The CDR3 nucleotides read TGTGCCATCAGTGATCCTGGACAGGGTGCAACTAATGAAAAACTGTTTTTT.

Here the CDR3 reads CASSSQTGGGPGELFF. CDR3 nucleotide sequence: TGTGCCAGCAGCTCACAAACAGGGGGCGGTCCCGGGGAGCTGTTTTTT. This sequence joins TRBV13 and TRBJ2-2, with 9 bases lining up with TRBD1. Losses at the gene ends were 4 bases for V and 6 bases for J; bases not matched to a gene: 9. CDR1 is PRHDT and CDR2 is FYEKMQ in the germline V gene (reference sequence). This CDR3 region has 16 residues.

This rearrangement joins TRBV30 to TRBJ1-2, with a tentative D call TRBD1 (6 bases). The CDR3 is made up of 18 amino acids. Per germline, CDR1 GTSNPN and CDR2 SVGIG (reference sequence). Trimming cost V 3 bases and J 2 bases, with 25 bases left between them. The CDR3 DNA sequence: TGTGCCTGGAGCGGCACTACACTCAGGACAGCGCTAAACTATGGCTACACCTTC. It specifies CAWSGTTLRTALNYGYTF.

The J gene is TRBJ1-2, the V gene TRBV7-9, with TRBD1 matching over 10 bases. Germline V gives CDR1 SEHNR, CDR2 FQNEAQ (reference sequence). The trim removed 4 bases at V and 3 bases at J, leaving 2 bases unmatched. The CDR3 is made up of 14 amino acids. CDR3 nucleotide sequence: TGTGCCAGCAGCTCCGGACAGGGGGACTATGGCTACACCTTC. It yields the protein CASSSGQGDYGYTF.

The genes are TRBV3-1 (or the pseudogene TRBV3-2) and TRBJ2-1; a possible D gene is TRBD2 (6 bases). The CDR3 consists of 15 residues. The germline gives CDR1 LGHDT, CDR2 YNNKEL (reference sequence). V was cut by 0 bases and J by 12 bases, with 18 bases left in between. Here the CDR3 reads CASSQDVGPDGGQFF. The CDR3 coding sequence is TGTGCCAGCAGCCAAGATGTTGGTCCAGACGGGGGGCAGTTCTTC.

This clone was seen only once. The chain is built from TRBV2 and TRBJ1-1; D not certain. V dropped 5 bases and J dropped 0 bases, with 13 bases sitting between them. This CDR3 has 15 amino acids. Germline CDR1 reads SNHLY; CDR2 reads FYNNEI. In nucleotides, the CDR3 is TGTGCCAGCAGTATTACCCGGGATTTGAACACTGAAGCTTTCTTT. Protein: CASSITRDLNTEAFF.